Below are 21 T cell receptor beta chains sequenced from a single sample in a study of OX40 agonist ivuxolimab in advanced cancers. Measured with immunoSEQ multiplex PCR; TCRdb has only the in-frame clones, and not every one. In the table there are tens of thousands of clones, approximately 95% of which are singletons. The material was CD4+ or CD8+ T cells sorted from blood, obtained in a trial of the OX40 agonist ivuxolimab. The receptors derive from an adult with an advanced solid tumor such as melanoma, head and neck, liver or kidney cancer.

V gene TRBV27 combines with J gene TRBJ1-2; 11 bases agree with TRBD1. V lost 5 bases, J lost 8 bases, and 7 bases stayed unmatched. Germline V gene data show CDR1 as MNHEY and CDR2 as SMNVEV (reference sequence). The CDR3 covers 14 residues. The CDR3 sequence is CASSRDRGFGGYTF. CDR3 nucleotide sequence: TGTGCCAGCAGTAGGGACAGGGGGTTCGGCGGCTACACCTTC.

This chain uses TRBV7-9 with TRBJ1-1; D gene unclear. The CDR3 spans 16 residues. V was trimmed by 1 base and J by 4 bases, leaving 16 bases between them. In germline, CDR1 is SEHNR, CDR2 FQNEAQ (reference sequence). CDR3 residues: CASSLESGVGGTEAFF. The CDR3 nucleotides read TGTGCCAGCAGCTTAGAAAGTGGTGTGGGCGGCACTGAAGCTTTCTTT. Full variable domain (outside the CDR3, taken from reference TRBV7-9 and TRBJ1-1): DTGVSQNPRHKITKRGQNVTFRCDPISEHNRLYWYRQTLGQGPEFLTYFQNEAQLEKSRLLSDRFSAERPKGSFSTLEIQRTEQGDSAMYLCASSLESGVGGTEAFFGQGTRLTVV.

The genes are TRBV4-3 and TRBJ2-1; 11 nucleotides align to TRBD2. This CDR3 comprises 17 residues. Germline loops: CDR1 LGHNA, CDR2 YSLEER. The V and J ends lost 3 bases and 4 bases, in that order; junction bases with no gene match: 8. The CDR3 is CASSHPKTSGTYNEQFF. The DNA of the CDR3 is TGCGCCAGCAGCCACCCCAAGACTAGCGGGACGTACAATGAGCAGTTCTTC.

The chain joins TRBV10-2 to TRBJ2-1; 9 nucleotides line up with TRBD2. The germline V gene encodes CDR1 WSHSY and CDR2 SAAADI. This CDR3 has 16 residues. Germline trimming cut 2 bases from V and 3 bases from J; bases unmatched to any gene: 5. CDR3 sequence reads: CASSEGAGGLYNEQFF. Here the CDR3 DNA reads TGCGCCAGCAGTGAGGGCGCGGGGGGGCTCTACAATGAGCAGTTCTTC.

DNA for the CDR3: TGTGCCAGCAGCTCCTCGGACAGGGGGGGCTCCTACGAGCAGTACTTC. This encodes CASSSSDRGGSYEQYF. V is TRBV7-9 and J is TRBJ2-7; TRBD1 agrees at 10 bases. From germline, CDR1 is SEHNR and CDR2 FQNEAQ (reference sequence). V was clipped by 4 bases and J by 0 bases; unmatched bases: 6. The CDR3 is made up of 16 amino acids.

The rearrangement links TRBV6-9 to TRBJ2-5, with D perhaps matching TRBD1 or TRBD2 (5 bases each). Germline assignment: CDR1 MNHGY and CDR2 SVAAGI. Trimming shortened V by 2 bases and J by 0 bases, and 28 bases separated the two germline ends. This CDR3 is built from 21 residues. The CDR3: CASSYPVCGGATPLNQETQYF. The DNA for the CDR3 is TGTGCCAGCAGTTATCCCGTATGTGGGGGTGCAACCCCCCTGAACCAAGAGACCCAGTACTTC.

Only one count was recorded for this clone. The chain recombines TRBV27 with TRBJ1-4; 8 bases align to TRBD1. With V trimmed by 2 bases and J by 8 bases, 7 bases remained unmatched. The CDR3 runs to 15 residues. Germline assignment: CDR1 MNHEY and CDR2 SMNVEV (reference sequence). The CDR3 here is CASSLVQGALEKLFF. The CDR3 DNA reads as TGTGCCAGCAGTTTAGTTCAGGGGGCCCTCGAAAAACTGTTTTTT.

This rearrangement joins TRBV28 to TRBJ2-2; perhaps TRBD2 as D (5 bases). This CDR3 contains 15 residues. CDR1 MDHEN and CDR2 SYDVKM come from the germline V gene. Trimming took off 6 bases at V and 1 base at J, with 12 bases between the two ends. This chain's CDR3 is CASSRGLGNTGELFF. The CDR3 DNA is TGTGCCAGCAGCCGAGGGTTGGGGAACACCGGGGAGCTGTTTTTT.

V gene TRBV7-9 combines with J gene TRBJ1-2, with no clear D. There are 15 residues in the CDR3. Germline V gene lookup returns CDR1 SEHNR and CDR2 FQNEAQ (reference sequence). Trimming removed 4 bases from V and 6 bases from J, with 18 bases in between. The CDR3 protein is CASSSKAAPRDGYTF. CDR3 coding DNA: TGTGCCAGCAGCTCCAAAGCTGCCCCTAGAGATGGCTACACCTTC.

CDR3 residues: CASGHRGGAYEQYF. The CDR3 region has the DNA TGTGCCAGCGGCCACAGGGGGGGGGCCTACGAGCAGTACTTC. This sequence joins TRBV6-5 and TRBJ2-7; TRBD1 might be the D (8 bases). The V gene lost 8 bases and the J gene lost 2 bases, with 16 bases spanning the gap. Germline V gene data show CDR1 as MNHEY and CDR2 as SVGAGI. CDR3 length: 14 residues.

This chain uses TRBV4-3 with TRBJ2-7, with 12 bases fitting TRBD2. J gave up 0 bases and V 0 bases, and 3 bases lay outside the gene matches. The CDR3 length is 17 residues. Germline loops: CDR1 LGHNA, CDR2 YSLEER. CDR3 sequence reads: CASSQDLAGGPSYEQYF. The CDR3 nucleotides read TGCGCCAGCAGCCAAGATCTAGCGGGGGGGCCCTCCTACGAGCAGTACTTC.

The chain joins TRBV6-1 to TRBJ1-1; a possible D gene is TRBD1 (5 bases). CDR3 length: 12 residues. The V end lost 8 bases, the J end lost 4 bases, and 11 bases lay between the germline ends. Germline CDR1 MNHNS, CDR2 SASEGT. CDR3 bases: TGTGCCAGCTTCCGACAGAGCACTGAAGCTTTCTTT. Translation: CASFRQSTEAFF.

The chain uses TRBV19 and TRBJ1-1; D might be TRBD1 (6 bases). The CDR3 runs to 15 residues. Trimming removed 5 bases from V and 5 bases from J, with 18 bases in between. Per germline, CDR1 LNHDA and CDR2 SQIVND (reference sequence). CDR3 amino acids: CASSLSPGHSTEAFF. The CDR3 DNA reads TGTGCCAGTAGTCTCAGCCCGGGACATTCGACTGAAGCTTTCTTT.

The chain combines TRBV27 with TRBJ2-1; TRBD1 matches at 8 bases. Unmatched junction bases numbered 10, after V lost 5 bases and J lost 4 bases. The CDR3 consists of 16 residues. Per the germline V gene, CDR1 is MNHEY and CDR2 is SMNVEV (reference sequence). The DNA for the CDR3 is TGTGCCAGCAGTATAACTCAGGGGGCGGTTTACAATGAGCAGTTCTTC. Encoded protein: CASSITQGAVYNEQFF.

This clone was detected once. The V gene is TRBV14, the J gene TRBJ2-2, with D uncertain. There are 16 residues in the CDR3. Trimming took 0 bases from V and 8 from J, leaving 16 bases between them. In germline, CDR1 is SGHDN, CDR2 FVKESK. CDR3 sequence (DNA): TGTGCCAGCAGCCAAGATGAGACATTACCAATTGGGGAGCTGTTTTTT. This translates into CASSQDETLPIGELFF.

The V gene is TRBV29-1, the J gene TRBJ1-1; D is ambiguous. V dropped 7 bases and J dropped 0 bases, with 12 bases sitting between them. CDR3 size: 13 residues. In germline, CDR1 is SQVTM, CDR2 ANQGSEA. In DNA form, the CDR3 reads TGCAGCGGCCAACAGCCAATGAACACTGAAGCTTTCTTT. This gives the protein CSGQQPMNTEAFF.

This chain connects TRBV7-9 to TRBJ2-3; the D is unclear. In germline, CDR1 is SEHNR, CDR2 FQNEAQ (reference sequence). This CDR3 region has 12 residues. Trimming took 4 bases from V and 3 from J, leaving 5 bases between them. The CDR3 here is CASSWGTDTQYF. The CDR3 nucleotides are TGTGCCAGCAGCTGGGGTACAGATACGCAGTATTTT.

The rearrangement joins TRBV6-5 to TRBJ2-7; maybe TRBD1 (5 bases). Looked up from germline, CDR1 is MNHEY and CDR2 is SVGAGI. The CDR3 has 14 residues. Trimming stripped 7 bases from V and 2 bases from J, with 15 bases between. The CDR3 region is CASTQTAPAYEQYF. CDR3 bases: TGTGCCAGCACCCAGACAGCGCCCGCCTACGAGCAGTACTTC.

The rearrangement uses TRBV19 and TRBJ2-2; D is unresolved. CDR1 LNHDA and CDR2 SQIVND come from the germline V gene (reference sequence). This CDR3 contains 15 residues. Trimming left V 7 bases short and J 6 bases short, with 18 bases between. The CDR3 here is CASTLGWAVAGELFF. The CDR3 nucleotides read TGTGCCAGTACCCTAGGTTGGGCCGTGGCCGGGGAGCTGTTTTTT. The variable domain in full, with the rest retrieved from reference TRBV19 and TRBJ2-2, is DGGITQSPKYLFRKEGQNVTLSCEQNLNHDAMYWYRQDPGQGLRLIYYSQIVNDFQKGDIAEGYSVSREKKESFPLTVTSAQKNPTAFYLCASTLGWAVAGELFFGEGSRLTVL.

The chain couples TRBV27 to TRBJ2-7, with a weak D call TRBD1 (5 bases). Germline loops: CDR1 MNHEY, CDR2 SMNVEV (reference sequence). The CDR3 extends over 16 amino acids. The ends were cut back, 8 bases at V and 0 bases at J, with 20 bases in the middle. The CDR3 spells CASSLAQGLSSYEQYF. The CDR3 region has the DNA TGTGCCAGCTCTCTGGCCCAGGGCCTTAGCTCCTACGAGCAGTACTTC.

The V and J genes are TRBV4-1 and TRBJ2-7; 10 bases map to TRBD1. Germline V gives CDR1 MGHRA, CDR2 YSYEKL. The CDR3 has 15 residues. V lost 1 base to trimming and J lost 4 bases; unmatched junction nucleotides: 4. In DNA, the CDR3 is TGCGCCAGCAGCCAAGCCCGGGGACAGGGGTACGAGCAGTACTTC. Its translation: CASSQARGQGYEQYF.